The present entry profiles one T cell receptor (beta chain) with its context. The antigen this receptor binds is unknown. The sample holds no much larger clone one base away, and base qualities are not on file. The sample originates from a study of cytomegalovirus exposure and HLA in healthy donors (dated 2017 in TCRdb). Background on the whole study: An earlier analysis of several hundred of the donors reported approximately 300 Gb of sequence data and 100 million to 130 million unique TCR beta sequences from some 180 million T cells. Of the roughly 400 genotyped donors, around 81% fell in the genetic ancestry cluster associated with self-reported Caucasian donors. The aim of the study was to test whether cataloging public T cell receptors could identify signatures of past pathogen exposure. In a later analysis, previously published TCR beta repertoires from fewer than 750 donors were re-analyzed and high-resolution HLA genotyping was added so that TCR occurrence patterns could be studied. High-throughput TCR immunosequencing, statistical association of individual TCRs with disease status, and machine learning were combined to predict cytomegalovirus infection status. Using immunosequencing, the study profiled T cell repertoires from about 620 subjects and related those repertoires to cytomegalovirus serostatus. In addition to the first cohort of around 670 subjects, a separate validation cohort of 120 different subjects was used. Across approximately 420 genotyped donors of the cohort, an average of about 220,000 unique TCR beta nucleotide sequences per donor were sequenced, and roughly 20% of those sequences were non-productive. To decide whether each TCR beta V gene segment behaved as functional or pseudogenic, an earlier analysis of some 600 of the donors relied on high-throughput TCR beta sequencing. Roughly 5 DR-DQ haplotypes were handled as single units for association and clustering, since linkage in the cohort was strong. The later analysis used no new phenotypic data to find candidate immune exposures, relying instead on TCR beta sequences and their occurrence across donors. HLA typing included class I and class II loci at four-digit resolution. Roughly 300 gigabases of sequencing data and approximately 93 million unique TCR sequences were included in an early release covering roughly 600 HLA-typed donors. The number of typed donors differed by locus: about 620-630 for A, B, C, DRB1 and DQB1; 500 to 550 for DQA1; around 580 for DPA1; and around 470 for DPB1. Donor age, sex, ethnicity and CMV serostatus were compiled alongside the repertoire data. A later genetic analysis took genome-wide SNP genotypes for about 55% of the 666 donors and used that subset as a discovery cohort. Every discovery cohort repertoire had been produced on one sequencing platform. Broad study findings and their caveats: Because HLA typing was unavailable for some donors at each locus, only the typed subset was used in association tests. In a later analysis, HLA-associated TCR beta chains showed more clonal expansion and lower generation probabilities than non-associated chains that were equally common. A few of the identified cytomegalovirus-associated TCR beta chains were confirmed in vitro to be specific for cytomegalovirus antigens. Strong co-occurrence of HLA alleles, especially DR and DQ, made assigning TCR associations to individual alleles difficult. Because counts were too low, roughly 17 rarely observed V segments, including chromosome 9 orphons, were left out of the earlier analysis of a few hundred of the donors. The presence/absence analyses assumed that sequencing depth was roughly uniform across donors, and that assumption may not be true. Most CMV-associated TCR beta chains appeared to be HLA-restricted in a later analysis, and the HLA associations seemed to be driven largely by CMV exposure. The study gave a list of more than 150 TCR beta chains associated with cytomegalovirus. This cohort had only TCR beta chains sequenced, and the lack of alpha or paired-chain data limited which features could be detected. According to the authors, the approach could potentially be generalized to other disease states and immunological phenotypes. A further reported finding was that TCR beta sequences accurately predicted the HLA-A and HLA-B alleles for most subjects in the first cohort. A cluster of highly shared sequence variants was judged likely to be a technical artifact of the sequencing pipeline. V-gene and J-gene trimming of TCR beta chains was associated with a missense DCLRE1C variant in a later genetic analysis, and the association was replicated in an independent cohort. Broadly in line with IMGT annotations, most TCR beta V segments showed up in productive rearrangements about 90% or about 30% of the time in an earlier analysis of several hundred of the donors. In a later analysis, the rate of TCR association differed among HLA loci, with DRB1 alleles having the most associated TCRs and HLA-C alleles having the fewest. Several of the top co-occurrence clusters appeared to be linked to parvovirus B19, influenza, CMV and Epstein-Barr virus, according to a later analysis. A later genetic analysis reported fewer N-insertions in productive TCRs among donors in an Asian-associated ancestry cluster than the approximately 670-donor mean. Linkage disequilibrium might explain the correlated functional status among segregating V segments, but an unknown experimental factor could not be ruled out. Because the 87-base-pair reads could not distinguish some IMGT-functional V segments, including TRBV6-2 and TRBV6-3, those segments were excluded. Most TCR sequences were seen in very few donors, while some public TCRs were found in many individuals. CMV serostatus was the only immune exposure information available for the cohort. Cytomegalovirus status was reported to be diagnosed by the classifier with high specificity and sensitivity in both the original and validation cohorts. A later analysis associated 17,000 or so TCR beta sequences with specific HLA alleles at a false discovery rate of 0.05.

Library preparation employed the immunoSEQ multiplex PCR assay. For the multiplex PCR, a mixture combining 60 forward primers for TCR Vbeta segments and 13 reverse primers for TCR Jbeta segments was used. The CDR3 region of rearranged TCR beta genes was amplified from genomic DNA by a multiplex PCR assay. The Illumina HiSeq System was used to sequence the amplified TCR beta libraries as 87-base-pair reads. The published analysis was carried out like this. Across the 500 to 850 repertoires, a later analysis counted some 80 million unique TCR beta chains, roughly 11 million of which were shared by at least two donors. Raw reads were error-corrected and collapsed into unique sequences with a nearest-neighbor algorithm that merged closely related sequences to remove PCR and sequencing errors. CDR3 sequences were aligned to IMGT reference sequences to assign V, D and J gene segments. Each retained sequence needed at least a six-nucleotide match to both a V gene segment and a J gene segment. A rearrangement was called productive if the CDR3 had no stop codons and remained in frame with V and J, and every other rearrangement was called non-productive. Following IMGT convention, CDR3 was defined as the stretch from the second conserved V-encoded cysteine up to the conserved J-encoded phenylalanine. In an earlier analysis of 500 to 650 of the donors, sequences lacking an unambiguous match to a single V gene segment were excluded. An earlier analysis of several hundred of the donors classified V segments as functional when productive rearrangements were above 56.7% and as segregating when the standard deviation between donors was above 5%. A statistical classification framework was developed to diagnose cytomegalovirus status using the catalog of TCR beta chain sequences. V and J gene assignment, in a later analysis, came from comparing TCR nucleotide sequences with IMGT/GENE-DB human TR gene sequences. The TCRdist pipeline was used in a later analysis to assign CDR3 sequences and most-parsimonious VDJ recombination scenarios. In a later analysis, each TCR beta chain was defined by its CDR3 amino acid sequence together with its V-gene family, and reads without a unique V-gene family were excluded. As a way to deal with suspected cross-contamination and a sequencing artifact, a later analysis dropped 640 or so nucleotide sequences that were highly shared and had low generation probability. In a later analysis, a clonal expansion index for each public chain was calculated from normalized within-repertoire ranks of inferred template counts. In a later analysis, generation probabilities were computed with a VDJ recombination model fitted to out-of-frame rearrangements, and the resulting probabilities were checked against IGoR. In a later analysis, TCR-TCR, TCR-HLA and TCR-CMV co-occurrence was scored with hypergeometric tests, and a repertoire-size bias correction was applied to TCR pairs. To estimate false discovery rates, a later analysis permuted the HLA or CMV assignments 20 times. In a later analysis, co-occurring TCRs were grouped with DBSCAN, and TCRdist sequence similarity was added when clustering was performed within HLA-allele-positive subsets. Repertoires with fewer than 30,000 or more than 120,000 public chains were left out of co-occurrence clustering, as were five repertoires with anomalous nucleotide sharing. TCRdb provides this immuneACCESS table in a form limited to in-frame rearrangements. Some clones are lacking; in checked studies, under half of them reflect an unresolved V gene, and why the rest are absent is not known. Clone size and the V and J calls come from that table; the DNA yielded D and trimming. This sample has more than 95,000 clones in its table, and roughly 80% of those were observed once. About 3.3% of the sample is held by the ten biggest clonotypes.

The CDR3 numbers 15 residues from cysteine through phenylalanine. Kept here is only the CDR3 DNA, which spans 45 bases and is read in frame from base 1. CDR1 and CDR2 were assigned from the germline V gene (reference sequence) as PRHDT and FYEKMQ. V lost 5 bases and J lost 3 bases, and the count of bases not matched to a germline gene is 3. The cohort consisted of some 670 healthy bone marrow donors. At the time of sampling, all cohort members were nominally healthy, though unrecorded immune exposures were likely present. The donor tested CMV seronegative and was one of the 352 seronegative cohort members. A peripheral blood sample was provided by each donor, and peripheral blood mononuclear cells were used for TCR beta sequencing. The Qiagen DNeasy Blood Extraction Kit was used to extract genomic DNA from the blood cell samples.

The clonotype comes from a woman aged 50 to 60 in good health and CMV-seronegative. The sequencing input was PBMCs. Recombination linked TRBV13 to TRBJ2-7; TRBD2 lines up with 14 middle nucleotides. This receptor carries the CDR3 CASSEGTSGSYEQYF. The DNA sequence reads TGTGCCAGCAGCGAGGGGACTAGCGGGAGCTACGAGCAGTACTTC.